What follows are 3 T cell receptor beta chains derived from one specimen sequenced in a study of shared T cell receptors in the human thymus. Only in-frame clones appear in the TCRdb table, and some are missing; sequencing was by immunoSEQ multiplex PCR. The table lists about 660,000 clones, around 87% of them singletons, with over 0.008% in the top ten. In addition, the sample was reused for a study of human thymus T cells.

The sample taken for sequencing was thymocytes. These receptors originate from a boy younger than two with a congenital heart defect.

J is TRBJ2-1 and V is TRBV25-1; possibly TRBD1 for D (6 bases). CDR1 and CDR2 from the germline V gene are MGHDK and SYGVNS. The CDR3 covers 12 residues. V gave up 4 bases and J gave up 9 bases, with 10 bases separating them. The CDR3 region is CASSGRGSEQFF. In nucleotides, the CDR3 is TGTGCCAGCAGTGGCAGGGGAAGTGAGCAGTTCTTC.

This rearrangement joins TRBV2 to TRBJ2-2; D is perhaps TRBD2 (6 bases). The V end was cut by 3 bases, the J end by 0 bases, with 14 bases between. The CDR3 consists of 17 residues. Germline CDR1 SNHLY, CDR2 FYNNEI. CDR3 sequence reads: CASSEREGDPNTGELFF. CDR3 sequence (DNA): TGTGCCAGCAGTGAGCGGGAAGGCGACCCGAACACCGGGGAGCTGTTTTTT.

V is TRBV11-2 and J is TRBJ2-7; perhaps TRBD1 as D (6 bases). Trimming stripped 7 bases from V and 3 bases from J, with 28 bases between. The CDR3 sequence is 18 residues long. CDR1 is SGHAT and CDR2 is FQNNGV in the germline V gene. Here the CDR3 DNA reads TGTGCCAGCACCCATACAGCCCGACAGGCCCCACCTCACTACGAGCAGTACTTC. Its protein is CASTHTARQAPPHYEQYF. The variable domain in full, with the rest retrieved from reference TRBV11-2 and TRBJ2-7, is EAGVAQSPRYKIIEKRQSVAFWCNPISGHATLYWYQQILGQGPKLLIQFQNNGVVDDSQLPKDRFSAERLKGVDSTLKIQPAKLEDSAVYLCASTHTARQAPPHYEQYFGPGTRLTVT.